The 22 T cell receptor beta chains listed next were all sequenced from one sample in a study of blood T cell repertoires in COVID-19. Profiling relied on immunoSEQ multiplex PCR, and the TCRdb table lists in-frame clones only, not all of them. There are about 180,000 clones in the sample; roughly 90% occur only once, and 1% to 1.5% lies in the top ten. Sequences were obtained from PBMCs or T cells enriched from blood (not recorded which). The receptors come from a human donor with acute COVID-19. The donor label of this sample is uncertain.

This chain uses TRBV7-6 with TRBJ1-2; no clear D gene. This CDR3 is 16 amino acids long. Per the germline V gene, CDR1 is SGHVS and CDR2 is FNYEAQ. V gave up 3 bases and J gave up 4 bases, with 18 bases separating them. CDR3 in DNA: TGTGCCAGCAGCTTCCCACTAAAGGTCATTGTCTATGGCTACACCTTC. It yields the protein CASSFPLKVIVYGYTF.

This chain links TRBV10-1 with TRBJ2-7, with D possibly being TRBD1 (5 bases). This CDR3 has 14 residues. V lost 7 bases and J 3 bases, leaving 16 bases between the germline ends. Per germline, CDR1 WNHNN and CDR2 SYGVQD (reference sequence). The CDR3 DNA reads TGCGCCAGCACCCGCAGGGCCTCCTACTACGAGCAGTACTTC. Residues: CASTRRASYYEQYF.

The rearrangement links TRBV7-2 to TRBJ2-1; TRBD2 agrees at 9 bases. Germline V CDR1 and CDR2: SGHTA, FQGNSA. This CDR3 is built from 15 residues. The V gene end was trimmed by 0 bases and the J gene end by 5 bases; junction bases not matched to a gene: 2. CDR3 bases: TGTGCCAGCAGCTTAGCGGCGGGGGGGCACAATGAGCAGTTCTTC. Translating gives CASSLAAGGHNEQFF.

The gene calls are TRBV7-6 and TRBJ1-1, with 10 bases identical to TRBD1. Per germline, CDR1 SGHVS and CDR2 FNYEAQ. This CDR3 contains 16 residues. J was trimmed by 3 bases and V by 5 bases; bases with no gene match: 9. DNA of the CDR3: TGTGCCAGCAGCCCCGGGGGAGGGACAGGGGACACTGAAGCTTTCTTT. Its translation: CASSPGGGTGDTEAFF.

The chain employs TRBV6-5 and TRBJ1-1; 9 bases agree with TRBD1. This CDR3 has 13 amino acids. Germline-derived CDR1 and CDR2 are MNHEY and SVGAGI. V was clipped by 0 bases and J by 11 bases; unmatched bases: 4. The CDR3 sequence is CASSYSTGGWAFF. The CDR3 coding sequence is TGTGCCAGCAGTTACTCGACAGGGGGGTGGGCTTTCTTT.

The chain links TRBV6-5 to TRBJ2-7, with TRBD1 matching 9 bases. The length of the CDR3 is 15 residues. From germline, CDR1 is MNHEY and CDR2 SVGAGI. J lost 7 bases, V lost 2 bases, and 9 bases had no gene match. CDR3 residues: CASSYGQGTFREQYF. CDR3 nucleotide sequence: TGTGCCAGCAGTTACGGACAGGGGACATTTCGGGAGCAGTACTTC.

This sequence joins TRBV18 and TRBJ2-7, with 9 bases that match TRBD1. Looked up from germline, CDR1 is KGHSH and CDR2 is LQKENI. The V gene end was trimmed by 5 bases and the J gene end by 4 bases; junction bases not matched to a gene: 6. This CDR3 is 14 amino acids long. CDR3 residues: CASSAGTGKYEQYF. CDR3 DNA: TGTGCCAGCTCAGCCGGGACAGGGAAGTACGAGCAGTACTTC.

This rearrangement joins TRBV7-9 to TRBJ2-5; D ambiguous. The germline V gene encodes CDR1 SEHNR and CDR2 FQNEAQ (reference sequence). The ends were cut back, 1 base at V and 3 bases at J, with 12 bases in the middle. The CDR3 sequence is 15 residues long. DNA for the CDR3: TGTGCCAGCAGCTTAGGCAGTCAATCGAAAGAGACCCAGTACTTC. Encoded protein: CASSLGSQSKETQYF.

The chain links TRBV7-2 to TRBJ2-5, with D tentatively TRBD2 (6 bases). Germline V gives CDR1 SGHTA, CDR2 FQGNSA. The CDR3 length is 16 residues. V lost 3 bases and J 0 bases, leaving 14 bases between the germline ends. Here the CDR3 reads CASSFNAGTYQETQYF. The CDR3 region has the DNA TGTGCCAGCAGCTTCAATGCGGGAACGTACCAAGAGACCCAGTACTTC.

The genes are TRBV6-6 and TRBJ2-7, with a tentative D call TRBD2 (7 bases). Looked up from germline, CDR1 is MNHNY and CDR2 is SVGAGI (reference sequence). V lost 7 bases and J 6 bases, leaving 19 bases between the germline ends. The CDR3 totals 14 residues. CDR3 residues: CASNDRGASAEQYF. The CDR3 bases are TGTGCCAGCAACGACCGGGGGGCGTCCGCCGAGCAGTACTTC.

The table lists this clone with a count of one. The chain has TRBV3-1 (or the pseudogene TRBV3-2) and TRBJ2-5; TRBD2 is a possible D gene (8 bases). The CDR3 runs 14 residues. Trimming cost V 3 bases and J 10 bases, with 18 bases left between them. The germline V gene has CDR1 LGHDT and CDR2 YNNKEL (reference sequence). The CDR3 region is CASSQIDRAGGQYF. In nucleotides, the CDR3 is TGTGCCAGCAGCCAGATAGACAGGGCGGGGGGCCAGTACTTC.

Only a few counts were recorded for this clone. This rearrangement joins TRBV6-1 to TRBJ2-7; possibly TRBD1 for D (6 bases). Germline CDR1 and CDR2: MNHNS and SASEGT. CDR3 length equals 15 residues. Trimming pared 2 bases from V and 3 bases from J, leaving 14 bases between. In nucleotides, the CDR3 is TGTGCCAGCAGTGAATCGCGACAGGATTTCTACGAGCAGTACTTC. Encoded protein: CASSESRQDFYEQYF.

The V gene is TRBV7-9, the J gene TRBJ1-6; 7 nucleotides match TRBD1. The germline CDR1 and CDR2 sequences are SEHNR and FQNEAQ (reference sequence). With 5 bases clipped from V and 8 bases from J, the junction kept 12 bases outside the gene matches. CDR3 length: 16 amino acids. CDR3 loop: CASSPLRGTEYSPLHF. The DNA for the CDR3 is TGTGCCAGCAGCCCCTTGCGCGGGACAGAATATTCACCCCTCCACTTT.

This sequence joins TRBV29-1 and TRBJ2-1; 8 nucleotides line up with TRBD1. The germline V gene encodes CDR1 SQVTM and CDR2 ANQGSEA. The length of the CDR3 is 13 residues. The CDR3 protein is CSTWTGYSNEQFF. Written as DNA, the CDR3 is TGCAGTACTTGGACAGGGTATTCCAATGAGCAGTTCTTC.

This chain joins TRBV11-2 and TRBJ1-5; D perhaps matches TRBD1 (6 bases). The CDR3 contains 16 residues. Germline assignment: CDR1 SGHAT and CDR2 FQNNGV. Trimming took 0 bases from V and 2 from J, leaving 11 bases between them. The DNA of the CDR3 is TGTGCCAGCAGCTTAGATGGCAGGGGTCGCAATCAGCCCCAGCATTTT. This translates into CASSLDGRGRNQPQHF.

The chain has TRBV6-4 and TRBJ1-5; TRBD1 might be the D (6 bases). V dropped 2 bases and J dropped 3 bases, with 11 bases sitting between them. Looked up from germline, CDR1 is MRHNA and CDR2 is SNTAGT. This CDR3 is built from 15 residues. CDR3 region: CASSDTGGPNQPQHF. CDR3 DNA: TGTGCCAGCAGTGACACGGGGGGCCCCAATCAGCCCCAGCATTTT.

This clone was recorded once. This chain joins TRBV3-1 (or the pseudogene TRBV3-2) and TRBJ2-3; D is perhaps TRBD2 (6 bases). Germline CDR1 is LGHDT and CDR2 is YNNKEL (reference sequence). This CDR3 has 21 residues. Between the trimmed V and J ends, which lost 3 bases and 2 bases, there was a span of 30 bases. The CDR3 sequence: CASSHFPGFGSQAGTTDTQYF. Written as DNA, the CDR3 is TGTGCCAGCAGCCACTTTCCCGGATTTGGAAGTCAGGCGGGGACCACAGATACGCAGTATTTT.

The genes are TRBV6-2 or TRBV6-3 and TRBJ1-1, with TRBD1 identical over 8 bases. Germline CDR1 and CDR2: MNHEY and SVGEGT. Losses at the gene ends were 5 bases for V and 4 bases for J; bases not matched to a gene: 9. This CDR3 spans 15 amino acids. The CDR3 DNA reads as TGTGCCAGCAGTCTATCAGGACAGGGTCTCACTGAAGCTTTCTTT. It translates to CASSLSGQGLTEAFF.

The CDR3 DNA reads TGTGCCAGCAGTGTTAACGAGCAGTACTTC. It encodes CASSVNEQYF. The chain recombines TRBV28 with TRBJ2-7; D remains unclear. The V gene's germline CDR1 is MDHEN and CDR2 SYDVKM. Deletions cut 5 bases from V and 5 bases from J, with 4 bases between. The CDR3 loop spans 10 amino acids. Full variable domain (rest looked up from reference TRBV28 and TRBJ2-7): DVKVTQSSRYLVKRTGEKVFLECVQDMDHENMFWYRQDPGLGLRLIYFSYDVKMKEKGDIPEGYSVSREKKERFSLILESASTNQTSMYLCASSVNEQYFGPGTRLTVT.

The chain joins TRBV9 to TRBJ2-3; a possible D gene is TRBD2 (5 bases). The CDR3 runs to 16 residues. With 0 bases removed from V and 0 bases from J, the gap between germline ends came to 11 bases. Per germline, CDR1 SGDLS and CDR2 YYNGEE. The CDR3 bases are TGTGCCAGCAGCGTAGAGGAACGGGGTAGCACAGATACGCAGTATTTT. Its protein product is CASSVEERGSTDTQYF.

The chain carries TRBV6-4 and TRBJ2-6; no definite D call. V was pared by 2 bases and J by 0 bases, with 14 bases between. This CDR3 has 18 residues. Germline V gene sequence: CDR1 MRHNA, CDR2 SNTAGT. The CDR3 is CASSDDSGGSSGANVLTF. CDR3 nucleotides: TGTGCCAGCAGTGACGACTCTGGCGGATCCTCTGGGGCCAACGTCCTGACTTTC.

The rearrangement joins TRBV2 to TRBJ2-1, with 11 nucleotides matching TRBD2. Losses at the gene ends were 6 bases for V and 2 bases for J; bases not matched to a gene: 3. CDR1 is SNHLY, CDR2 FYNNEI, per germline. The CDR3 runs 15 residues. CDR3 coding DNA: TGTGCCAGCAGGATTAGCGGGGGGGCCTACAATGAGCAGTTCTTC. Protein product: CASRISGGAYNEQFF.